This TCR beta chain was identified during a study of read filtering for tumor transcriptome and immune sequencing. Germline loops: CDR1 MNHEY, CDR2 SVGEGT. V was clipped by 0 bases and J by 6 bases; unmatched bases: 13. The CDR3 extends over 19 amino acids. This library used roughly 370 ng RNA and molecular barcoded adaptors spanning alpha/delta and beta/gamma chains. TCRdb ran MiXCR on the reads and lists one entry per CDR3 protein. The sample lists under 50,000 distinct CDR3 sequences, around 13% seen once, with around a quarter in the top ten. Bone marrow was sampled from every patient at the time of active disease. There are many counts of this clonotype.

This receptor was obtained from a donor aged 40 or over with multiple myeloma. This chain joins TRBV6-2 or TRBV6-3 and TRBJ2-1; 11 positions agree with TRBD2. Sequencing was performed on a population of CD138-negative cells sorted from bone marrow. This CDR3 reads CASSYSPYSSGRRANEQFF. As DNA, the CDR3 is TGTGCCAGCAGTTACTCGCCCTACTCTAGCGGGAGGCGGGCCAATGAGCAGTTCTTC.